This note documents a single T cell receptor beta chain sequence. The entry originates in a study of blood T cell repertoires in COVID-19. This CDR3 region has 12 residues. With 6 bases clipped from V and 11 bases from J, the junction kept 8 bases outside the gene matches. CDR1 MDHEN and CDR2 SYDVKM come from the germline V gene. Assay: immunoSEQ multiplex PCR; the TCRdb copy retains only in-frame clones and omits some. Here the sample spans around 240,000 clones, around 83% being singletons. Source material: peripheral blood. The chain employs TRBV28 and TRBJ2-3; 7 bases are a match to TRBD1. The clonotype comes from a woman in her 40s who had recovered from COVID-19. CDR3 residues: CASSTRQGLQYF. In nucleotides, the CDR3 is TGTGCCAGCAGCACCAGACAGGGCCTGCAGTATTTT.